These 14 T cell receptor beta chains share one sample of origin, sequenced in a study of T-cell memory formation after mild COVID-19. TCRdb processed the 5' RACE reads anew with MiXCR; each CDR3 protein has one entry. The sample includes fewer than 450,000 distinct CDR3 sequences, approximately 25% of them seen just once. Sequencing input: PBMCs or a T cell subset sorted from them (not recorded which). The receptor source for this set is an adult woman who had mild COVID-19 (a few samples of this study predate the infection). Cell type and time point are not known.

This chain links TRBV9 with TRBJ2-3, with D perhaps TRBD1 (5 bases). The CDR3 length is 14 residues. The V and J ends lost 0 bases and 4 bases respectively, with 9 bases between them. CDR1 and CDR2 from the germline V gene are SGDLS and YYNGEE. The CDR3 sequence: CASSVGGAADTQYF. Here the CDR3 DNA reads TGTGCCAGCAGCGTAGGTGGGGCGGCAGATACGCAGTATTTT.

CDR3 region: CASSLGVPRSSYEQYF. The CDR3 nucleotides are TGCGCCAGCAGCTTGGGGGTACCGAGGAGCTCCTACGAGCAGTACTTC. The chain uses TRBV5-1 and TRBJ2-7; no definite D call. The germline CDR1 and CDR2 sequences are SGHRS and YFSETQ. Between the trimmed V and J ends, which lost 0 bases and 0 bases, there was a span of 13 bases. This CDR3 is 16 amino acids long.

The rearrangement joins TRBV7-6 to TRBJ2-6; tentatively, D is TRBD2 (5 bases). Trimming stripped 1 base from V and 0 bases from J, with 7 bases between. This CDR3 contains 16 residues. The V gene's germline CDR1 is SGHVS and CDR2 FNYEAQ. Here the CDR3 reads CASSLERFSGANVLTF. The CDR3, as DNA: TGTGCCAGCAGCTTAGAGCGGTTCTCTGGGGCCAACGTCCTGACTTTC.

This clonotype has ten or more counts. The chain links TRBV11-3 to TRBJ1-1; D gene unclear. V was pared by 4 bases and J by 1 base, with 10 bases between. The CDR3 consists of 14 residues. Germline V gives CDR1 SGHNT, CDR2 YENEEA. The CDR3 nucleotides are TGTGCCAGCAGCTCGGGTCCAGGGAACACTGAAGCTTTCTTT. Amino acid sequence: CASSSGPGNTEAFF. The variable domain in full, completed from reference TRBV11-3 and TRBJ1-1, reads EAGVVQSPRYKIIEKKQPVAFWCNPISGHNTLYWYLQNLGQGPELLIRYENEEAVDDSQLPKDRFSAERLKGVDSTLKIQPAELGDSAVYLCASSSGPGNTEAFFGQGTRLTVV.

In this sample, this clonotype turned up a few times. V and J are TRBV3-1 and TRBJ1-1; a weak D match, TRBD1 (5 bases). The CDR3 totals 13 residues. V was pared by 4 bases and J by 6 bases, with 12 bases between. Per the germline V gene, CDR1 is LGHDT and CDR2 is YNNKEL (reference sequence). CDR3 loop: CASSRPPRAEAFF. The CDR3 DNA reads as TGTGCCAGCAGCCGCCCGCCCAGGGCTGAAGCTTTCTTT.

This clonotype was detected only a few times. This chain connects TRBV27 to TRBJ1-1; D ambiguous. Germline V gives CDR1 MNHEY, CDR2 SMNVEV (reference sequence). The CDR3 runs 11 residues. V lost 5 bases and J lost 4, with 5 bases in between. The CDR3 nucleotides read TGTGCCAGCAGTGGGTTCACTGAAGCTTTCTTT. It is translated as CASSGFTEAFF.

This clonotype turned up a few times. The rearrangement uses TRBV15 and TRBJ2-7; 9 bases line up with TRBD1. From germline, CDR1 is LNHNV and CDR2 YYDKDF (reference sequence). The CDR3 sequence is 15 residues long. V shed 5 bases and J 0 bases; nucleotides not matched to a gene: 5. The CDR3: CATSVPGQGSYEQYF. Written as DNA, the CDR3 is TGTGCCACCAGCGTACCGGGACAGGGCTCCTACGAGCAGTACTTC.

This chain links TRBV6-6 with TRBJ1-4; 7 bases are shared with TRBD1. V lost 4 bases to trimming and J lost 0 bases; unmatched junction nucleotides: 8. This CDR3 spans 17 amino acids. From germline, CDR1 is MNHNY and CDR2 SVGAGI (reference sequence). The CDR3 nucleotides are TGTGCCAGCAGTTTGTTGAAACAGGGGCCAACTAATGAAAAACTGTTTTTT. This codes for CASSLLKQGPTNEKLFF.

The chain combines TRBV29-1 with TRBJ1-2; no clear D. Germline CDR1 SQVTM, CDR2 ANQGSEA. The CDR3 sequence is 14 residues long. Trimming pared 4 bases from V and 4 bases from J, leaving 16 bases between. The CDR3 here is CSVGFGLPGYGYTF. In DNA, the CDR3 is TGCAGCGTTGGGTTCGGCTTACCTGGCTATGGCTACACCTTC.

J is TRBJ2-4 and V is TRBV27; 7 bases map to TRBD2. The germline V gene encodes CDR1 MNHEY and CDR2 SMNVEV (reference sequence). The length of the CDR3 is 13 residues. The ends lost 3 bases at V and 8 bases at J; junction bases unmatched: 4. The CDR3 loop reads CASSFGLGDIQYF. The CDR3 nucleotides read TGTGCCAGCAGTTTCGGACTAGGAGACATTCAGTACTTC.

V gene TRBV24-1 combines with J gene TRBJ2-1, with 13 bases fitting TRBD2. Trimming cost V 6 bases and J 2 bases; bases outside gene matches: 12. This CDR3 is 19 amino acids long. Germline V gene lookup returns CDR1 KGHDR and CDR2 SFDVKD. The CDR3 loop reads CATSPAGLAGQGTYNEQFF. The CDR3 bases are TGTGCCACCAGTCCGGCGGGACTAGCGGGACAGGGAACCTACAATGAGCAGTTCTTC.

This clonotype was found once. The chain has TRBV3-1 and TRBJ1-3, with D hard to call. The length of the CDR3 is 15 residues. Germline V gene sequence: CDR1 LGHDT, CDR2 YNNKEL (reference sequence). The germline V and J ends were trimmed by 5 bases and 0 bases, with 11 bases remaining between them. Here the CDR3 DNA reads TGTGCCAGCAGCTTAAGGTCTAGCTCTGGAAACACCATATATTTT. Amino acid sequence: CASSLRSSSGNTIYF.

This clonotype has only a few counts. Here the CDR3 DNA reads TGTGCCAGCACCGATACGGGGGGCGGGGAAGAGACCCAGTACTTC. This encodes CASTDTGGGEETQYF. This rearrangement joins TRBV6-6 to TRBJ2-5; D is perhaps TRBD2 (7 bases). CDR3 length equals 15 residues. CDR1 and CDR2 from the germline V gene are MNHNY and SVGAGI (reference sequence). Between the trimmed V and J ends, which lost 7 bases and 3 bases, there was a span of 18 bases.

This clonotype appeared a few times. V usage is TRBV5-1 and J usage is TRBJ2-7, with TRBD2 matching 8 bases. V shed 4 bases, J shed 3 bases, and the junction held 6 bases outside the gene matches. The CDR3 runs 14 residues. Germline V gene data show CDR1 as SGHRS and CDR2 as YFSETQ. CDR3 residues: CASSPIAGGYEQYF. The DNA of the CDR3 is TGCGCCAGCAGCCCTATTGCGGGGGGCTACGAGCAGTACTTC.